This T cell receptor beta chain was sequenced during a study of blood T cell repertoires in COVID-19 (dated by TCRdb to 2019 to 2021). For the wider study: Collaborator samples came from the United States, Italy and Spain and covered acute and convalescent phases of COVID-19. The prospective study material was composed of cDNA or gDNA derived from T cells, B-cell-depleted T cells, or PBMCs. Subjects who had been exposed to COVID-19, were actively infected with it, or had recovered from it provided the deeply sampled blood TCRbeta repertoires that made up the dataset. The repertoires were made available in a free public database intended to serve as a resource for research on the immune response to SARS-CoV-2. Samples came from the ongoing ImmuneRACE study (first 160 participants) plus 1,254 subjects from 6 global collaborators. Nearly every sample came with metadata listing a de-identified subject ID, COVID-19 status, age in years and sex. HLA class I and class II types, where available, came from metadata supplied by the sample provider rather than from assay-based typing.

General conclusions and limits of the study: The amount of clinical and demographic metadata varied by source and participant and was provided uncurated.

TCRbeta CDR3 regions were amplified from genomic DNA using the immunoSEQ Assay, a bias-controlled multiplex PCR. As for the original processing: The number of nucleated cells in each sample was estimated from the amplification of reference gene primers within the assay. To quantify the absolute abundance of each unique TCRbeta CDR3 rearrangement, sequence reads were collapsed and filtered. For each sample, productive Simpson clonality was calculated as the square root of Simpson's diversity index over productive rearrangements. The table comes from immuneACCESS by way of TCRdb, which keeps in-frame sequences with V and J called. Part of the clones is missing from these tables; in studies checked, under half for an unresolved V gene and the rest for unknown reasons. That table furnishes V, J and clone size, whereas the DNA furnished D and trimming. Here the sample has 80,000 or so clones; about four fifths occur a single time. The ten largest make up about 20% of the sample.

Details on this clone: It lacks a known antigen. Base-call qualities are not available, and no considerably larger clone is one nucleotide away.

Whole blood was collected in K2EDTA tubes by collaborating institutions according to the institutions' own protocols. Collaborator samples were shipped for TCRbeta analysis as frozen whole blood, isolated PBMCs, or DNA extracted from either sample type. Trimming accounts for 5 bases at V and 3 bases at J, while the number of junction bases matched to no gene is 8. Its CDR3 holds 16 amino acids, cysteine through phenylalanine. Here the CDR3 DNA is all that survives: 48 bases in frame from base 1. Via the germline V gene, CDR1 is MDHEN and CDR2 SYDVKM. Material for sequencing was peripheral blood. The chain employs TRBV28 and TRBJ2-1, with 9 bases aligning to TRBD2. This receptor was identified in an older woman with acute or convalescent COVID-19. The DNA sequence is as follows: TGTGCCAGCAGTCGCGGGGGGGCGGGCCGCTACAATGAGCAGTTCTTC. The encoded protein is CASSRGGAGRYNEQFF. The full variable domain, completed from the reference TRBV28 and TRBJ2-1 proteins outside the CDR3, reads DVKVTQSSRYLVKRTGEKVFLECVQDMDHENMFWYRQDPGLGLRLIYFSYDVKMKEKGDIPEGYSVSREKKERFSLILESASTNQTSMYLCASSRGGAGRYNEQFFGPGTRLTVL.